This entry lists 29 T cell receptor beta chains sequenced from one sample in a study of CD4 T cells in relation to SARS-CoV-2 and coronaviruses. These TCRs' antigens remain unknown. The unexposed donors gave CD4+ T cells in about 2011-2019, prior to COVID-19. Isolation of CD4+ T cells took place after about 10 days in culture. Some clones are missing from TCRdb's copy, which holds only in-frame ones; the method was immunoSEQ multiplex PCR. The table shows about 25,000 clones, with roughly 74% occurring only once. The sample comprised CD4+ T cells from PBMCs, cultured in vitro. These receptors were obtained from a human donor in good health.

CDR3 in DNA: TGCGCCAGCAGCTCCGGGACAGGGGCCTCCGGGGCCAACGTCCTGACTTTC. Translation: CASSSGTGASGANVLTF. The rearrangement uses TRBV5-1 and TRBJ2-6; 10 positions match TRBD1. Germline assignment: CDR1 SGHRS and CDR2 YFSETQ. Losses at the gene ends were 3 bases for V and 4 bases for J; bases not matched to a gene: 7. This CDR3 comprises 17 residues.

V is TRBV12-3 or TRBV12-4 and J is TRBJ2-2; D not resolved. The CDR3 extends over 13 amino acids. V lost 6 bases, J lost 5 bases, and 10 bases lay in between. CDR3 protein: CASRPTWTGELFF. CDR3 sequence (DNA): TGTGCCAGCAGGCCGACTTGGACCGGGGAGCTGTTTTTT.

J is TRBJ2-3 and V is TRBV2; D is uncertain. The CDR3 sequence is 15 residues long. V gave up 2 bases and J gave up 3 bases, with 12 bases separating them. The germline CDR1 and CDR2 sequences are SNHLY and FYNNEI. Here the CDR3 DNA reads TGTGCCAGCAGTGAAAGGGCGGACGAGACAGATACGCAGTATTTT. Protein sequence: CASSERADETDTQYF.

The chain is built from TRBV28 and TRBJ2-7; 8 nucleotides align to TRBD2. The CDR3 runs 17 residues. Trimming at V came to 7 bases and at J to 3 bases, leaving 17 bases not matched to a gene. CDR1 and CDR2 (germline): MDHEN, SYDVKM. The CDR3 protein is CASTQPLAGKRYYEQYF. The CDR3 nucleotides are TGTGCCAGCACTCAACCCCTAGCGGGTAAAAGGTACTACGAGCAGTACTTC.

This clone was detected once. For the CDR3, the DNA is TGTGCCAGCAGCCCGGGACTAGCGGGAGAACTAGCCAAAAACATTCAGTACTTC. Residues: CASSPGLAGELAKNIQYF. This sequence joins TRBV5-8 and TRBJ2-4, with 14 bases matching TRBD2. Germline CDR1 SGHTS, CDR2 YDEGEE. V trimming: 4 bases; J trimming: 0 bases; junction bases outside the gene matches: 6. The CDR3 runs 18 residues.

The rearrangement joins TRBV30 to TRBJ1-1; maybe TRBD1 (5 bases). CDR1 and CDR2 from the germline V gene are GTSNPN and SVGIG (reference sequence). CDR3 size: 14 residues. V was pared by 3 bases and J by 11 bases, with 22 bases between. CDR3 loop: CAWRLTSGLRGAFF. The CDR3 nucleotides are TGTGCCTGGAGACTAACCTCGGGACTCCGAGGGGCTTTCTTT.

The chain links TRBV19 to TRBJ2-1, with TRBD1 matching 9 bases. The CDR3 is 17 amino acids. Looked up from germline, CDR1 is LNHDA and CDR2 is SQIVND (reference sequence). V dropped 5 bases and J dropped 1; count of bases not matched to a gene: 9. The CDR3 sequence is CASSAETGTGSYNEQFF. The DNA for the CDR3 is TGTGCCAGTAGTGCCGAAACCGGGACAGGGTCCTACAATGAGCAGTTCTTC.

V usage is TRBV10-3 and J usage is TRBJ2-2; D not resolved. This CDR3 spans 13 amino acids. Trimming removed 0 bases at V and 7 bases at J, with 6 bases between. The germline CDR1 and CDR2 sequences are ENHRY and SYGVKD. This chain's CDR3 is CAISESSIGELFF. In DNA, the CDR3 is TGTGCCATCAGTGAGTCGAGTATCGGGGAGCTGTTTTTT.

The V and J genes are TRBV5-8 and TRBJ1-1, with D possibly TRBD1 on 6 matching bases. Per the germline V gene, CDR1 is SGHTS and CDR2 is YDEGEE. This CDR3 spans 11 amino acids. V was clipped by 3 bases and J by 11 bases, with 11 bases between them. As DNA, the CDR3 is TGTGCCAGCAGCTACAGGGCTTGGGCTTTCTTT. It yields the protein CASSYRAWAFF.

The gene calls are TRBV19 and TRBJ2-3; 7 positions agree with TRBD1. Trimming cost V 8 bases and J 4 bases; bases outside gene matches: 6. This CDR3 region has 13 residues. From germline, CDR1 is LNHDA and CDR2 SQIVND (reference sequence). CDR3 loop: CASSDRAPDTQYF. CDR3 DNA sequence: TGTGCCAGTTCAGACAGGGCCCCAGATACGCAGTATTTT.

V is TRBV5-1 and J is TRBJ2-5, with TRBD1 matching over 10 bases. Germline CDR1 and CDR2: SGHRS and YFSETQ. Trimming cost V 2 bases and J 7 bases; bases outside gene matches: 14. This CDR3 is 17 amino acids long. The CDR3 here is CASSLLFNDRGRATQYF. For the CDR3, the DNA is TGCGCCAGCAGCTTATTGTTTAACGACAGGGGGCGGGCGACCCAGTACTTC.

The chain couples TRBV27 to TRBJ2-1; 8 bases agree with TRBD2. The germline gives CDR1 MNHEY, CDR2 SMNVEV (reference sequence). The CDR3 extends over 16 amino acids. The J segment lost 0 bases and the V segment lost 5 bases, leaving 6 bases of the junction unmatched. In nucleotides, the CDR3 is TGTGCCAGCAGTGCCGAACTAGCGGACTCCTACAATGAGCAGTTCTTC. Translated: CASSAELADSYNEQFF.

The gene calls are TRBV5-4 and TRBJ2-3; D is undetermined. V lost 3 bases and J 2 bases, leaving 4 bases between the germline ends. Germline V CDR1 and CDR2: SGHNT, YYREEE (reference sequence). The CDR3 runs to 12 residues. This CDR3 is CASSSDTDTQYF. The CDR3 nucleotides read TGTGCCAGCAGCTCCGACACAGATACGCAGTATTTT.

The chain employs TRBV6-5 and TRBJ2-2, with TRBD2 as a possible D gene (6 bases). The CDR3 has 14 amino acids. Trimming removed 6 bases at V and 4 bases at J, with 12 bases between. Germline loops: CDR1 MNHEY, CDR2 SVGAGI. The CDR3 protein is CASRTVGGTGELFF. As DNA, the CDR3 is TGTGCCAGCAGGACGGTGGGGGGCACCGGGGAGCTGTTTTTT.

This clone showed up just a few times. This chain connects TRBV30 to TRBJ1-6; D is uncertain. Germline assignment: CDR1 GTSNPN and CDR2 SVGIG (reference sequence). The ends were cut back, 3 bases at V and 7 bases at J, with 4 bases in the middle. The CDR3 contains 11 residues. The CDR3: CAWSSNSPLHF. The CDR3 DNA is TGTGCCTGGAGCTCCAATTCACCCCTCCACTTT.

This rearrangement joins TRBV30 to TRBJ1-1; D remains unclear. V lost 4 bases to trimming and J lost 6 bases, with 21 bases between them. CDR1 and CDR2 from the germline V gene are GTSNPN and SVGIG (reference sequence). The CDR3 covers 15 residues. Here the CDR3 DNA reads TGTGCCTGGATCGTAGGTCCGGGGTCGGCCGCTGAAGCTTTCTTT. Amino acids: CAWIVGPGSAAEAFF.

The chain has TRBV5-1 and TRBJ1-1; D unresolved. The V end was cut by 4 bases, the J end by 6 bases, with 7 bases between. Germline V lookup: CDR1 SGHRS, CDR2 YFSETQ. The CDR3 covers 11 residues. The CDR3 region has the DNA TGCGCCAGCAGCGCTGACTCTGAAGCTTTCTTT. Protein product: CASSADSEAFF.

The V and J genes are TRBV19 and TRBJ2-1; D unresolved. V gave up 2 bases and J gave up 1 base, with 6 bases separating them. This CDR3 contains 14 residues. Germline V gene sequence: CDR1 LNHDA, CDR2 SQIVND (reference sequence). The CDR3 DNA is TGTGCCAGTAGTATAATTGGGTCCTACAATGAGCAGTTCTTC. Its translation is CASSIIGSYNEQFF.

This clone showed up just a few times. The chain joins TRBV5-4 to TRBJ2-1, with 13 bases lining up with TRBD2. CDR3 length: 19 residues. Per the germline V gene, CDR1 is SGHNT and CDR2 is YYREEE (reference sequence). Losses at the gene ends were 3 bases for V and 8 bases for J; bases not matched to a gene: 17. The CDR3 sequence is CASSSSALAGGRRDDEQFF. The CDR3 DNA is TGTGCCAGCAGCTCCTCCGCACTAGCGGGAGGGCGTCGCGACGATGAGCAGTTCTTC.

V and J are TRBV4-2 and TRBJ2-7; 7 nucleotides line up with TRBD1. The CDR3 runs 14 residues. J gave up 0 bases and V 3 bases, and 2 bases lay outside the gene matches. The V gene's germline CDR1 is LGHNA and CDR2 YNFKEQ. CDR3 sequence reads: CASSQRDSSYEQYF. The CDR3 DNA sequence: TGTGCCAGCAGCCAGAGGGACAGCTCCTACGAGCAGTACTTC.

The chain is built from TRBV20-1 and TRBJ2-7; TRBD1 aligns across 7 bases. The J segment lost 4 bases and the V segment lost 5 bases, leaving 2 bases of the junction unmatched. Germline loops: CDR1 DFQATT, CDR2 SNEGSKA (reference sequence). CDR3 length: 11 residues. CDR3 region: CSASTGYEQYF. In nucleotides, the CDR3 is TGCAGTGCTTCGACAGGGTACGAGCAGTACTTC.

The rearrangement uses TRBV12-3 or TRBV12-4 and TRBJ1-2, with D unresolved. The CDR3 spans 13 residues. Between the trimmed V and J ends, which lost 6 bases and 6 bases, there was a span of 14 bases. Written as DNA, the CDR3 is TGTGCCAGCAGACTCTCCACTAATGATGGCTACACCTTC. Its protein product is CASRLSTNDGYTF.

This clone was picked up a small number of times. The rearrangement links TRBV7-9 to TRBJ1-1; D ambiguous. Trimming stripped 6 bases from V and 0 bases from J, with 17 bases between. Germline values: CDR1 SEHNR, CDR2 FQNEAQ (reference sequence). This CDR3 contains 16 residues. The CDR3 coding sequence is TGTGCCAGCAGTGTACGACGGAGCCTATTGAACACTGAAGCTTTCTTT. Its translation is CASSVRRSLLNTEAFF.

The V gene is TRBV29-1, the J gene TRBJ2-1; 8 bases map to TRBD1. Germline-derived CDR1 and CDR2 are SQVTM and ANQGSEA. V shed 3 bases and J 8 bases; nucleotides not matched to a gene: 9. The CDR3 is 14 amino acids. The CDR3 protein is CSVDPLTGVDEQFF. The DNA of the CDR3 is TGCAGCGTTGACCCACTGACAGGGGTCGATGAGCAGTTCTTC.

The rearrangement links TRBV15 to TRBJ1-1, with no clear D. V was trimmed by 1 base and J by 1 base, leaving 7 bases between them. Germline loops: CDR1 LNHNV, CDR2 YYDKDF (reference sequence). The CDR3 contains 14 residues. CDR3 sequence reads: CATSRGTGNTEAFF. The CDR3 bases are TGTGCCACCAGCAGAGGGACGGGGAACACTGAAGCTTTCTTT.

The chain links TRBV15 to TRBJ2-5; 8 bases map to TRBD1. Germline CDR1 is LNHNV and CDR2 is YYDKDF (reference sequence). The CDR3 runs to 18 residues. V lost 2 bases, J lost 4 bases, and 15 bases stayed unmatched. The CDR3 loop reads CATSRLTGQGIFGETQYF. In nucleotides, the CDR3 is TGTGCCACCAGCAGACTTACTGGACAGGGTATTTTTGGAGAGACCCAGTACTTC. The full variable domain, its missing parts supplied by reference TRBV15 and TRBJ2-5, is DAMVIQNPRYQVTQFGKPVTLSCSQTLNHNVMYWYQQKSSQAPKLLFHYYDKDFNNEADTPDNFQSRRPNTSFCFLDIRSPGLGDTAMYLCATSRLTGQGIFGETQYFGPGTRLLVL.

This clone was observed a single time. This chain joins TRBV14 and TRBJ2-7; D is uncertain. The CDR3 is 14 amino acids. Per the germline V gene, CDR1 is SGHDN and CDR2 is FVKESK. V lost 3 bases to trimming and J lost 2 bases, with 11 bases between them. The CDR3 is CASSHVVGPYEQYF. As DNA, the CDR3 is TGTGCCAGCAGCCATGTGGTAGGCCCCTACGAGCAGTACTTC.

The genes are TRBV15 and TRBJ2-2; tentatively, D is TRBD1 (6 bases). The CDR3 has 17 amino acids. Trimming shortened V by 0 bases and J by 6 bases, and 17 bases separated the two germline ends. Germline values: CDR1 LNHNV, CDR2 YYDKDF (reference sequence). CDR3 bases: TGTGCCACCAGCAGAGATCTCGTTACAGGGAATTCCGGGGAGCTGTTTTTT. It is translated as CATSRDLVTGNSGELFF.

This clone came up a few times. Here the CDR3 reads CASSPQSYEQYF. In DNA, the CDR3 is TGTGCCAGCTCACCACAATCCTACGAGCAGTACTTC. The V gene is TRBV18, the J gene TRBJ2-7; D remains unclear. The germline V gene encodes CDR1 KGHSH and CDR2 LQKENI. The CDR3 runs to 12 residues. Trimming stripped 1 base from V and 1 base from J, with 2 bases between.